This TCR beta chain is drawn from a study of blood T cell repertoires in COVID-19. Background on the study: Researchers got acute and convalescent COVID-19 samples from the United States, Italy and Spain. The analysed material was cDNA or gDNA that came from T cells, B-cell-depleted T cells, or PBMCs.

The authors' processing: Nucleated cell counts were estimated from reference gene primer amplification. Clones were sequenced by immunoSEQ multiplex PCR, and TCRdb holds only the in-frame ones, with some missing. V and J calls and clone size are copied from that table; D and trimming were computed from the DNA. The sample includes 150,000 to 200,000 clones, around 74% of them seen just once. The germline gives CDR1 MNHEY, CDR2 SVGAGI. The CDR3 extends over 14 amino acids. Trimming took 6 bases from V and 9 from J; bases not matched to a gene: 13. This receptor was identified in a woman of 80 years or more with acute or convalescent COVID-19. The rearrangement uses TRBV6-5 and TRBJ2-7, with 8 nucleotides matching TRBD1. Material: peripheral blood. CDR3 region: CASRFTGGPPGQYF. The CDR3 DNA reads TGTGCCAGCAGGTTTACAGGGGGACCTCCCGGGCAGTACTTC.